This TCR beta chain was sequenced in a study of blood T cell repertoires in COVID-19. Overall study: Sample material is recorded as cDNA or gDNA derived from T cells, B-cell-depleted T cells, or PBMCs.

TCRdb's copy holds only in-frame clones and misses some; the assay was immunoSEQ multiplex PCR. The sample contains 110,000 to 150,000 clones, about 82% of which appear only once. Cohorts were assigned according to the clinical history that participants reported. Trimming removed 9 bases at V and 0 bases at J, with 15 bases between. Germline CDR1 SNHLY, CDR2 FYNNEI. The CDR3 extends over 15 amino acids. The chain is built from TRBV2 and TRBJ1-5; D not certain. This TCR was recovered from a woman aged 40 to 50 who had recovered from COVID-19. The specimen was PBMCs or T cells enriched from blood (not recorded which). CDR3 amino acids: CASGTDRNSNQPQHF. DNA for the CDR3: TGTGCCAGTGGAACAGACCGAAATAGCAATCAGCCCCAGCATTTT.